This TCR beta chain originates from a study of cytomegalovirus exposure and HLA in healthy donors. Study-level results: It was only CMV serostatus that was available as immune exposure information. Upon later analysis, HLA-associated TCR beta chains proved more clonally expanded than other, equally common chains. The study found most TCR sequences rare, yet found some public TCRs in many donors. Previously analyzed data showed that most TCR beta V segments were productive at a frequency of about 90% or about 30%.

This CDR3 has 17 residues. After removal of 5 bases from V and 6 bases from J, the junction contained 12 bases not matched to a gene. Germline CDR1 and CDR2: SNHLY and FYNNEI. Details on this clone: Its cognate antigen is unknown.

The PCR was carried out with 60 Vbeta primers and 13 Jbeta primers. Some clones are missing from TCRdb's copy, which holds only in-frame ones; the method was immunoSEQ multiplex PCR. The data hold roughly 130,000 clones, with around 84% observed a single time. This TCR derives from a woman between 18 and 30 years old in good health and CMV-seropositive. The sample taken for sequencing was PBMCs. The gene calls are TRBV2 and TRBJ2-3; 12 bases fit TRBD2. The DNA of the CDR3 is TGTGCCAGCAGTCCCCCAGGACTAGCGGGGACCTTGGATACGCAGTATTTT. Translation gives CASSPPGLAGTLDTQYF. The whole variable domain, remainder taken from reference TRBV2 and TRBJ2-3, is EPEVTQTPSHQVTQMGQEVILRCVPISNHLYFYWYRQILGQKVEFLVSFYNNEISEKSEIFDDQFSVERPDGSNFTLKIRSTKLEDSAMYFCASSPPGLAGTLDTQYFGPGTRLTVL.